In its sample, the clone carrying this TCR beta chain was seen once. Its antigen is still unknown. Trimming stripped 6 bases from V and 3 bases from J, with 15 bases between. Germline lookup yields CDR1 MDHEN and CDR2 SYDVKM. The CDR3 loop spans 15 amino acids. The data stem from a study of T cells in localized non-small cell lung cancer. Profiled with immunoSEQ multiplex PCR; TCRdb holds only in-frame clones, not every one. The table shows about 21,000 clones, with approximately 81% occurring only once. Study-wide results and limits: Sequencing was restricted to one tumor region; therefore, heterogeneity remains possible.

The receptor comes from a woman aged 40-75 years with stage II squamous cell lung carcinoma. The sample here was PBMCs, taken before any cancer treatment. The V gene is TRBV28, the J gene TRBJ1-5; D remains ambiguous. This CDR3 is CASRHGELVNQPQHF. The DNA of the CDR3 is TGTGCCAGCAGGCATGGGGAATTGGTCAATCAGCCCCAGCATTTT.